This T cell receptor (beta chain) derives from a study of blood T cells in healthy people across ages. Overall study findings and caveats: Estimates of total diversity, which came from one million sequenced T cells, were considered to be underestimates.

This CDR3 region has 14 residues. Trimming shortened V by 6 bases and J by 3 bases, and 15 bases separated the two germline ends. The germline V gene encodes CDR1 SNHLY and CDR2 FYNNEI. Comments on this clonotype: No antigen is known for it.

A second roughly 6 to 12 cycle PCR used barcoded and J-beta primers. Each CDR3 protein gets one entry after TCRdb re-called the 5' RACE reads with MiXCR. The sample yields more than 1,400,000 distinct CDR3 sequences, approximately 42% seen once. The receptor was derived from a young woman in good health. Input material: blood. The rearrangement uses TRBV2 and TRBJ2-7, with D possibly matching TRBD1 (6 bases). The CDR3 loop is CASSARDTHYEQYF. For the CDR3, the DNA is TGTGCCAGCAGCGCCAGGGACACGCACTACGAGCAGTACTTC.